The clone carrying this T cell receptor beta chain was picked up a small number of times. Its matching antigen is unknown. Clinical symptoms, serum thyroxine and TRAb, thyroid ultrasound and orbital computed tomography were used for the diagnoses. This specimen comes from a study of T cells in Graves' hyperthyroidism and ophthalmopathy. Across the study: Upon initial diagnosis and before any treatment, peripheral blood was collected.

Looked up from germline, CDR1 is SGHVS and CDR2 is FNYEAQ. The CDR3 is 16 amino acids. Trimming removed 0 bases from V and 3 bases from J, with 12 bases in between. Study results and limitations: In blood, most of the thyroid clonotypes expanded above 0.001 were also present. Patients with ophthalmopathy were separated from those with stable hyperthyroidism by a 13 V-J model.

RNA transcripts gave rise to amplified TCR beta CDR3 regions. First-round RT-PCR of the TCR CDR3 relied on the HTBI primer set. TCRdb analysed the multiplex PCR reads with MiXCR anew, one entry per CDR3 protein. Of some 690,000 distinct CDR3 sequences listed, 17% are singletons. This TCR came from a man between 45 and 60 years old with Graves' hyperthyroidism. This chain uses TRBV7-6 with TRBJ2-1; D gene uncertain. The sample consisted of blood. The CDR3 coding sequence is TGTGCCAGCAGCTTAGCGGTGGGCGGTAGCTACAATGAGCAGTTCTTC. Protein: CASSLAVGGSYNEQFF.